The sample holds one count of the clone carrying this T cell receptor beta chain. What it recognizes is unknown. The CDR3 regions of TCR beta were amplified from RNA transcripts. HTBI primers were the set used in a first-round RT-PCR of the TCR CDR3. TCRdb re-called the multiplex PCR reads through MiXCR, storing one row per CDR3 protein. The table records about 400,000 distinct CDR3 sequences, around 15% of them present only once. The CDR3 length is 16 residues. From germline, CDR1 is LNHNV and CDR2 YYDKDF (reference sequence). V was cut by 1 base and J by 9 bases, with 19 bases left in between. The sample belongs to a study of T cells in Graves' hyperthyroidism and ophthalmopathy. Study-wide background: Peripheral blood was secured at the point of initial diagnosis, before any treatment.

Findings and caveats of the study: Clonotypes that were expanded in thyroid above 0.001 mostly appeared in blood too.

Uncontrolled infection, other autoimmune disease, pregnancy or lactation led to exclusion. Diagnosing involved the use of clinical symptoms, serum thyroxine and TRAb, thyroid ultrasound and orbital computed tomography. The chain has TRBV15 and TRBJ2-1; D not resolved. The receptor comes from a young woman with Graves' hyperthyroidism. The sample consisted of blood. For the CDR3, the DNA is TGTGCCACCAGCAGAGGTCCATCTCCTGCGCGTATTGAGCAGTTCTTC. The encoded protein is CATSRGPSPARIEQFF.